A selection of T cell receptor beta chains follows, all from one sample in a study of T cells in Graves' hyperthyroidism and ophthalmopathy. TCRdb reanalysed the multiplex PCR reads using MiXCR and keeps one entry per CDR3 protein. Here the sample spans around 300,000 distinct CDR3 sequences, 10% to 15% being singletons. Specimen: blood. All receptors come from a woman aged 30 to 39 with Graves' hyperthyroidism that later progressed to Graves' ophthalmopathy. CDR3s include the opening cysteine and the closing phenylalanine or tryptophan. Fields, in order: V gene, J gene, CDR3 protein.

V: TRBV3-2; J: TRBJ2-1; CDR3: CASSQDGAESCSYNEQFF
V: TRBV3-1; J: TRBJ2-7; CDR3: CASSQEMGSYEQYF
V: TRBV28; J: TRBJ2-3; CDR3: CASTLEGGARDTQYF
V: TRBV6-2/TRBV6-3; J: TRBJ2-1; CDR3: CASRTGTSRYNEQFF
V: TRBV11-2; J: TRBJ2-2; CDR3: CASSLELSGAYTGELFF
V: TRBV6-1; J: TRBJ1-1; CDR3: CASSRTGGNTEAFF
V: TRBV5-1; J: TRBJ2-1; CDR3: CASSLRLGDEQFF
V: TRBV20-1; J: TRBJ1-2; CDR3: CSGYANYGYTF
V: TRBV4-1; J: TRBJ2-5; CDR3: CASSHQPAVAGETQYF
V: TRBV5-1; J: TRBJ2-7; CDR3: CASSLVQGSYEQYF
V: TRBV7-2; J: TRBJ2-2; CDR3: CASSLEGPRAGELFF
V: TRBV27; J: TRBJ2-7; CDR3: CASSLSGDSYEQYF
V: TRBV3-1; J: TRBJ2-3; CDR3: CASSPRQGTSGDTQYF
V: TRBV6-1; J: TRBJ1-2; CDR3: CASITGGENHGYTF
V: TRBV28; J: TRBJ1-5; CDR3: CASTLYQGLVNQPQHF
V: TRBV7-9; J: TRBJ1-1; CDR3: CASSRVITEAFF
V: TRBV7-3; J: TRBJ2-7; CDR3: CASSLSQDSYEQYF
V: TRBV6-1; J: TRBJ2-4; CDR3: CASGAEEGMAKNIQYF
V: TRBV4-3; J: .; CDR3: CASSQVQASGFNEQYF